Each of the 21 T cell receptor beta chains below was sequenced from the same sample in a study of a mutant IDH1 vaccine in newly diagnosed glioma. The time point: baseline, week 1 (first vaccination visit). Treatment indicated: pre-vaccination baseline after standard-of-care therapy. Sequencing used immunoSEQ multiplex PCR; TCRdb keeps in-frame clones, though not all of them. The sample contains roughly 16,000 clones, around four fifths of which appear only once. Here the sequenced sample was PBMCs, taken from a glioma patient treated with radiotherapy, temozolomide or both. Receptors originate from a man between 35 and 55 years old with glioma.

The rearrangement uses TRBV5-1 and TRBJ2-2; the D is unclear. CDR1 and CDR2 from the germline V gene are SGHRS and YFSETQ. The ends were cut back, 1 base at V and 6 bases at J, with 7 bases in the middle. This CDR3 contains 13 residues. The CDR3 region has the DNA TGCGCCAGCAGCTTGTTCGAAGCCGGGGAGCTGTTTTTT. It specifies CASSLFEAGELFF.

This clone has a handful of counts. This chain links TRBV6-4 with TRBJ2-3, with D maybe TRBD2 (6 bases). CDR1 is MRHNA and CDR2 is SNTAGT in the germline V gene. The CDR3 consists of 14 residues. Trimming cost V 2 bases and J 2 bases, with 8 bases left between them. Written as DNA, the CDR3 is TGTGCCAGCAGTGACGGGCGGGACACAGATACGCAGTATTTT. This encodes CASSDGRDTDTQYF.

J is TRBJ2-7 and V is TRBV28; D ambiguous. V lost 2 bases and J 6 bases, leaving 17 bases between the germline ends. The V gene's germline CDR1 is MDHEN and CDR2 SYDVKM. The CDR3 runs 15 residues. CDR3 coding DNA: TGTGCCAGCAGTTTAGGGTCTGACCCGCCCCGCGAGCAGTACGTC. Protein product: CASSLGSDPPREQYV.

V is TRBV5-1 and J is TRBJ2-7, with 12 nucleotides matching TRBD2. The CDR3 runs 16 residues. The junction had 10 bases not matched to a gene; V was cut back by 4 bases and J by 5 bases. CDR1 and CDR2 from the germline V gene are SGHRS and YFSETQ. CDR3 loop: CASSIRGLAGEDEQYF. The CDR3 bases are TGCGCCAGCAGCATAAGGGGACTAGCGGGCGAGGACGAGCAGTACTTC.

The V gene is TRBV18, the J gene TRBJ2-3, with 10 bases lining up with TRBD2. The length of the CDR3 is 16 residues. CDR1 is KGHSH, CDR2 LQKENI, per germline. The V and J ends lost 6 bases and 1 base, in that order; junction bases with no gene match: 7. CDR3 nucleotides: TGTGCCAGCTCTCCGCCCGGGACTAGCGGCACAGATACGCAGTATTTT. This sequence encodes CASSPPGTSGTDTQYF.

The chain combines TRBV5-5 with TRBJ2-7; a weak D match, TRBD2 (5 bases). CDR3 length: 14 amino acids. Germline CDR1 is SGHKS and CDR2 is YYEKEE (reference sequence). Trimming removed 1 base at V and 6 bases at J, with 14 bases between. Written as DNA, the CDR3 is TGTGCCAGCAGCTTGAGCGGTCTAACGATCGAGCAGTACTTC. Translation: CASSLSGLTIEQYF.

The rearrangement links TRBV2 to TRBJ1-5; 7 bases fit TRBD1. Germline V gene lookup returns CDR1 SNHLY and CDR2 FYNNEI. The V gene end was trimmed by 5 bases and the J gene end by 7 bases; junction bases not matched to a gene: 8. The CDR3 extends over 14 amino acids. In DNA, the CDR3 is TGTGCCAGCAGTTTTACAGGGGAGTCCCAGCCCCAGCATTTT. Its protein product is CASSFTGESQPQHF.

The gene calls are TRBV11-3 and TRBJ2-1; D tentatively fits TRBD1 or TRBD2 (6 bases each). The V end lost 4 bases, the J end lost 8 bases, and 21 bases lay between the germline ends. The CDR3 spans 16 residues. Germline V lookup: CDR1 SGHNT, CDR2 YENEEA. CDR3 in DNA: TGTGCCAGCAGCTCAAGGGGGGCAGGGGTGCAGGATGAGCAGTTCTTC. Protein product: CASSSRGAGVQDEQFF.

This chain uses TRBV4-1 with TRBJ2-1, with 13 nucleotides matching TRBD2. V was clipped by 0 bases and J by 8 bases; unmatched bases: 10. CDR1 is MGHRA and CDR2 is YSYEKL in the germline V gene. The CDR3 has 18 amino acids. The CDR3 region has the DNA TGCGCCAGCAGCCAAGAAACTAGCGGGAGGGCCGTATTCTATGAGCAGTTCTTC. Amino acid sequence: CASSQETSGRAVFYEQFF.

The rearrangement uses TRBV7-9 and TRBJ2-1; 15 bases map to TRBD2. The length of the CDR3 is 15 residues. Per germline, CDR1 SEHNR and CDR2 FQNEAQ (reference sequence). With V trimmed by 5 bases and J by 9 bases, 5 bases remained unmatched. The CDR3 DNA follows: TGTGCCAGCAGCCCTGGACTAGCGGGAGGGAGTGAGCAGTTCTTC. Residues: CASSPGLAGGSEQFF.

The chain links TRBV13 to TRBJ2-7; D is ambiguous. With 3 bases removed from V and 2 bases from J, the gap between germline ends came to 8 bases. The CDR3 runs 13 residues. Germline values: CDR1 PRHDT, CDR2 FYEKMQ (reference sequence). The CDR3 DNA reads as TGTGCCAGCAGCTTGGGCGGTCCCTACGAGCAGTACTTC. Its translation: CASSLGGPYEQYF.

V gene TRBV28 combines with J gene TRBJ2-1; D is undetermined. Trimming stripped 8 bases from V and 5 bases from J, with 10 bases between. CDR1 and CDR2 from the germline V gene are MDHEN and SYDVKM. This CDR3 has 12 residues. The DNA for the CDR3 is TGTGCCAGCCAGCGCCAAAACAATGAGCAGTTCTTC. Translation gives CASQRQNNEQFF.

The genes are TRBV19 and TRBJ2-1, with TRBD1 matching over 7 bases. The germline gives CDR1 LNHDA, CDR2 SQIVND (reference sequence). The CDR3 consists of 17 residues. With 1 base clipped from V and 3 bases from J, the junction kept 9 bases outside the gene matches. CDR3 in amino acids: CASSIGQGVKVYNEQFF. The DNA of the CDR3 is TGTGCCAGTAGTATAGGGCAGGGGGTCAAAGTCTACAATGAGCAGTTCTTC.

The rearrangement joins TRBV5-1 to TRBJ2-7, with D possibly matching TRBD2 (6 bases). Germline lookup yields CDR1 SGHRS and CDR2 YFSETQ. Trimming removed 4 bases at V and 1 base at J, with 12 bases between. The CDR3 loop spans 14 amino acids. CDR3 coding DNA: TGCGCCAGCAGCCCGGACGGGAGATCCTACGAGCAGTACTTC. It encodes CASSPDGRSYEQYF. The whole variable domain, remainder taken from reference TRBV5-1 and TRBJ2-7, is KAGVTQTPRYLIKTRGQQVTLSCSPISGHRSVSWYQQTPGQGLQFLFEYFSETQRNKGNFPGRFSGRQFSNSRSEMNVSTLELGDSALYLCASSPDGRSYEQYFGPGTRLTVT.

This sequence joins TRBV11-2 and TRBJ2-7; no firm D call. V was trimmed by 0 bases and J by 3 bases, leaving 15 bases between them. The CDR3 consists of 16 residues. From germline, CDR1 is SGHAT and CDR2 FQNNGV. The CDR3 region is CASSLDLGVVSYEQYF. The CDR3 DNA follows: TGTGCCAGCAGCTTAGATCTTGGTGTAGTGAGCTACGAGCAGTACTTC. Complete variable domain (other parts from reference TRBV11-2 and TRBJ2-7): EAGVAQSPRYKIIEKRQSVAFWCNPISGHATLYWYQQILGQGPKLLIQFQNNGVVDDSQLPKDRFSAERLKGVDSTLKIQPAKLEDSAVYLCASSLDLGVVSYEQYFGPGTRLTVT.

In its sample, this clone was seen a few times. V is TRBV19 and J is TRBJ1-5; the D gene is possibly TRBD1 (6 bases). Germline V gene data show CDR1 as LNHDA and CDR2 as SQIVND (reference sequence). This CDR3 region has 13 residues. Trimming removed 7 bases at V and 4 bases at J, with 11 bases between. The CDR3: CASTGQPNQPQHF. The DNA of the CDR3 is TGTGCCAGTACCGGACAGCCAAATCAGCCCCAGCATTTT.

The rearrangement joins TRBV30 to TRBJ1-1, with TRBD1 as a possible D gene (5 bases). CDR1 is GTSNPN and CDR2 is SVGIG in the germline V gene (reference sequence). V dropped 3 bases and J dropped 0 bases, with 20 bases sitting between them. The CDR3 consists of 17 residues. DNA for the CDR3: TGTGCCTGGAGAACGGTCCGGGGGGAGAAGATGAACACTGAAGCTTTCTTT. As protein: CAWRTVRGEKMNTEAFF.

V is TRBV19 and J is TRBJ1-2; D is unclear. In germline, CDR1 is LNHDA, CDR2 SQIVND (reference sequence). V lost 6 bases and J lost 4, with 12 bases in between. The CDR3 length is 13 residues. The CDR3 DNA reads TGTGCCAGTAGCCCCGCAAGGACCTATGGCTACACCTTC. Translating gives CASSPARTYGYTF.

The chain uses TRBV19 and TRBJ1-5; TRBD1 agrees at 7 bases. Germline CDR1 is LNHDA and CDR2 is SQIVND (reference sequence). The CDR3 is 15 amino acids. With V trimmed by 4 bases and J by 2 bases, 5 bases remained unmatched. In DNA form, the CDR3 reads TGTGCCAGTAGTAACGACAGGGCCCGCAATCAGCCCCAGCATTTT. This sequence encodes CASSNDRARNQPQHF.

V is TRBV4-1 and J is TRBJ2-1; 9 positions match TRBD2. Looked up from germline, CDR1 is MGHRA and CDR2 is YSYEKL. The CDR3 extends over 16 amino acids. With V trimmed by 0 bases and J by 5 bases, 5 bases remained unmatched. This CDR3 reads CASSQERLAGDNEQFF. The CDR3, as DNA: TGCGCCAGCAGCCAAGAGAGATTAGCGGGAGACAATGAGCAGTTCTTC.

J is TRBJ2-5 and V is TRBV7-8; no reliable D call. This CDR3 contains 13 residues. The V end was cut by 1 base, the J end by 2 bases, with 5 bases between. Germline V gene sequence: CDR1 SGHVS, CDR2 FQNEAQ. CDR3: CASSLGRQETQYF. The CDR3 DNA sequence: TGTGCCAGCAGCTTAGGACGGCAAGAGACCCAGTACTTC.